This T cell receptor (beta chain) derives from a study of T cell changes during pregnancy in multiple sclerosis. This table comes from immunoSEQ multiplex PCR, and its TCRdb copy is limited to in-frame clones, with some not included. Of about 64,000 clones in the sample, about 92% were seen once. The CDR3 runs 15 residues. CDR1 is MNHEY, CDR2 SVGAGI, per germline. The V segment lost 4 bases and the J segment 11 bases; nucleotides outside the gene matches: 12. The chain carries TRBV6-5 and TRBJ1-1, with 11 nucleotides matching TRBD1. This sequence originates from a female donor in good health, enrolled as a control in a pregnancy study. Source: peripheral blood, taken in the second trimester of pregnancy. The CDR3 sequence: CASSSPGDRGIRAFF. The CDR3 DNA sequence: TGTGCCAGCAGTTCTCCGGGGGACAGGGGGATTCGCGCTTTCTTT.